This T cell receptor beta chain was sequenced in a study of Graves' ophthalmopathy and Graves' hyperthyroidism. The CDR3 covers 16 residues. The V end lost 1 base, the J end lost 0 bases, and 10 bases lay between the germline ends. Per the germline V gene, CDR1 is LGHDT and CDR2 is YNNKEL (reference sequence). Hyperthyroidism showing no ophthalmopathy within 18 months of follow-up was stable. Investigators amplified TCR beta CDR3 regions from RNA transcripts. Amplification began with first-round RT-PCR using HTBI primers, then second-round multiplex PCR was performed. TCRdb fed the multiplex PCR reads into MiXCR, producing one record per CDR3 protein. The profile shows hundreds of thousands of distinct CDR3 sequences, 22% of them singletons. A word on this clonotype: Its antigen remains unknown.

Study observations and caveats: Distinction of ophthalmopathy from stable hyperthyroidism by a 13-signature model reached nearly 90% sensitivity and approximately 81% specificity. Blood also held most thyroid clonotypes expanded above 0.001 frequency.

The gene calls are TRBV3-1 and TRBJ1-3; D is unclear. The origin of this receptor is a woman aged 18-30 years with stable Graves' hyperthyroidism. Some clones in this sample may be carry-over from other donors' samples. The specimen was peripheral blood. Written as DNA, the CDR3 is TGTGCCAGCAGCCAAGGACGGCCCTACTCTGGAAACACCATATATTTT. Protein: CASSQGRPYSGNTIYF. The variable domain in full, with the rest retrieved from reference TRBV3-1 and TRBJ1-3, is DTAVSQTPKYLVTQMGNDKSIKCEQNLGHDTMYWYKQDSKKFLKIMFSYNNKELIINETVPNRFSPKSPDKAHLNLHINSLELGDSAVYFCASSQGRPYSGNTIYFGEGSWLTVV.